The 16 T cell receptor beta chains below all came from one sample that was sequenced in a study of response to subunit inactivated influenza vaccine. TCRdb redid the calling of the RT-PCR reads with MiXCR, one entry per CDR3 protein. Among hundreds of thousands of distinct CDR3 sequences listed, about 14% were seen once. This material consisted of PBMCs from blood, taken around 15 days before vaccination. These receptors originate from a man aged 45-60 years who received an inactivated influenza vaccine.

This clonotype was recorded many times. The chain combines TRBV12-3 or TRBV12-4 with TRBJ2-2; D gene ambiguous. The V end lost 1 base, the J end lost 5 bases, and 8 bases lay between the germline ends. CDR3 length: 14 residues. DNA of the CDR3: TGTGCCAGCAGTTTAGAACAGCTTACCGGGGAGCTGTTTTTT. It specifies CASSLEQLTGELFF.

A few counts support this clonotype. This rearrangement joins TRBV2 to TRBJ2-5, with no clear D. Germline V CDR1 and CDR2: SNHLY, FYNNEI. Trimming cost V 4 bases and J 2 bases, with 8 bases left between them. This CDR3 is built from 13 residues. CDR3 DNA sequence: TGTGCCAGCAGTGCTATTAGGCAAGAGACCCAGTACTTC. Encoded protein: CASSAIRQETQYF.

Note on this clonotype: Sequence at one end of the junction differs from germline and may be a read error. The J gene is TRBJ2-5, the V gene TRBV2; the D is unclear. The CDR3 covers 12 residues. Germline values: CDR1 SNHLY, CDR2 FYNNEI. The CDR3 loop is CASSKAQETQYF. In DNA, the CDR3 is TGTGCCAGCAGTAAAGCTCAAGAGACCCAGTACTTC.

The DNA of the CDR3 is TGTGCCAGCAGTGGGGGGGGGCCCCAGATGTATGGCTACACCTTC. As protein: CASSGGGPQMYGYTF. This chain joins TRBV28 and TRBJ1-2; TRBD1 is a possible D gene (6 bases). The germline CDR1 and CDR2 sequences are MDHEN and SYDVKM. The CDR3 length is 15 residues. Trimming took 5 bases from V and 5 from J, leaving 18 bases between them.

The chain links TRBV3-1 to TRBJ2-6; D not resolved. The CDR3 length is 16 residues. The germline V and J ends were trimmed by 3 bases and 3 bases, with 12 bases remaining between them. The germline V gene encodes CDR1 LGHDT and CDR2 YNNKEL (reference sequence). CDR3 nucleotide sequence: TGTGCCAGCAGCCACCCCACTCGCGTTGGGGCCAACGTCCTGACTTTC. As protein: CASSHPTRVGANVLTF.

The J gene is TRBJ2-7, the V gene TRBV7-9; 14 nucleotides align to TRBD2. The CDR3 loop spans 16 amino acids. The V gene's germline CDR1 is SEHNR and CDR2 FQNEAQ (reference sequence). The ends lost 5 bases at V and 4 bases at J; junction bases unmatched: 7. The CDR3 coding sequence is TGTGCCAGCAGCGTTGGGACTAGCGGGAGTATTTACGAGCAGTACTTC. It encodes CASSVGTSGSIYEQYF.

The chain uses TRBV7-2 and TRBJ2-5; 10 nucleotides match TRBD1. With V trimmed by 5 bases and J by 3 bases, 6 bases remained unmatched. The CDR3 consists of 15 residues. The germline gives CDR1 SGHTA, CDR2 FQGNSA. This CDR3 reads CASSEWDRGKETQYF. The CDR3 coding sequence is TGTGCCAGCAGCGAGTGGGACAGGGGAAAAGAGACCCAGTACTTC.

This clonotype was seen repeatedly, ten times or more. V and J are TRBV7-2 and TRBJ2-1; tentative D call: TRBD2 (5 bases). CDR1 and CDR2 (germline): SGHTA, FQGNSA. CDR3 size: 16 residues. V was cut by 5 bases and J by 7 bases, with 21 bases left in between. In DNA form, the CDR3 reads TGTGCCAGCAGCCGCCCGGGAACCCGGACCCTGAATGAGCAGTTCTTC. Translated, it gives CASSRPGTRTLNEQFF. Using reference TRBV7-2 and TRBJ2-1 for the parts outside the CDR3, the full variable domain is GAGVSQSPSNKVTEKGKDVELRCDPISGHTALYWYRQSLGQGLEFLIYFQGNSAPDKSGLPSDRFSAERTGGSVSTLTIQRTQQEDSAVYLCASSRPGTRTLNEQFFGPGTRLTVL.

The rearrangement uses TRBV20-1 and TRBJ1-2; 7 positions match TRBD1. Germline loops: CDR1 DFQATT, CDR2 SNEGSKA (reference sequence). The CDR3 length is 13 residues. V gave up 4 bases and J gave up 7 bases; unmatched junction bases: 9. The CDR3 coding sequence is TGCAGTGCTATTCCGACAGGGCCTGGTGGCTACACCTTC. It is translated as CSAIPTGPGGYTF.

This clonotype was detected a few times. The CDR3 here is CATSREWGANEKLFF. In DNA form, the CDR3 reads TGTGCCACCAGCAGAGAGTGGGGGGCTAATGAAAAACTGTTTTTT. The rearrangement joins TRBV15 to TRBJ1-4, with a weak D call TRBD1 (5 bases). This CDR3 region has 15 residues. CDR1 LNHNV and CDR2 YYDKDF come from the germline V gene (reference sequence). V gave up 0 bases and J gave up 3 bases, with 8 bases separating them.

This chain connects TRBV5-1 to TRBJ2-2; D is unresolved. There are 14 residues in the CDR3. From germline, CDR1 is SGHRS and CDR2 YFSETQ. The ends were cut back, 4 bases at V and 4 bases at J, with 11 bases in the middle. The CDR3 reads CASSPVTLTGELFF. In nucleotides, the CDR3 is TGCGCCAGCAGCCCTGTTACGCTCACCGGGGAGCTGTTTTTT. Full variable domain (outside the CDR3, taken from reference TRBV5-1 and TRBJ2-2): KAGVTQTPRYLIKTRGQQVTLSCSPISGHRSVSWYQQTPGQGLQFLFEYFSETQRNKGNFPGRFSGRQFSNSRSEMNVSTLELGDSALYLCASSPVTLTGELFFGEGSRLTVL.

This clonotype was observed many times. This chain connects TRBV7-9 to TRBJ1-6, with TRBD1 matching over 10 bases. The V gene's germline CDR1 is SEHNR and CDR2 FQNEAQ (reference sequence). V shed 2 bases and J 9 bases; nucleotides not matched to a gene: 4. This CDR3 comprises 15 residues. The CDR3 region is CASSLSGQGGSPLHF. The CDR3 region has the DNA TGTGCCAGCAGCTTATCCGGACAGGGGGGTTCACCCCTCCACTTT.

This clonotype was seen ten or more times. The gene calls are TRBV20-1 and TRBJ2-7; 11 positions agree with TRBD2. V was clipped by 6 bases and J by 0 bases; unmatched bases: 10. Germline loops: CDR1 DFQATT, CDR2 SNEGSKA (reference sequence). This CDR3 spans 16 amino acids. The CDR3 DNA reads as TGCAGTGCATCCAGACTAGCGGGGAAGAGCTCCTACGAGCAGTACTTC. Protein sequence: CSASRLAGKSSYEQYF.

V is TRBV5-6 and J is TRBJ2-7, with D possibly being TRBD1 (6 bases). V gave up 4 bases and J gave up 3 bases, with 17 bases separating them. The CDR3 sequence is 15 residues long. Germline loops: CDR1 SGHDT, CDR2 YYEEEE. This CDR3 reads CASSPGTSRDYEQYF. In DNA form, the CDR3 reads TGTGCCAGCAGCCCCGGGACATCGAGGGACTACGAGCAGTACTTC.

There are many counts of this clonotype. CDR3 sequence: CASTPGQVNTEAFF. The CDR3 DNA reads as TGTGCCAGCACCCCGGGACAGGTGAACACTGAAGCTTTCTTT. The chain combines TRBV12-3 or TRBV12-4 with TRBJ1-1, with 8 nucleotides matching TRBD1. The ends lost 7 bases at V and 0 bases at J; junction bases unmatched: 4. This CDR3 is 14 amino acids long.

This clonotype was counted only a few times. The chain is built from TRBV7-9 and TRBJ2-1, with 7 bases lining up with TRBD1. Trimming removed 6 bases from V and 6 bases from J; junction bases left unmatched: 8. Germline lookup yields CDR1 SEHNR and CDR2 FQNEAQ (reference sequence). The CDR3 spans 14 residues. The CDR3 DNA sequence: TGTGCCAGCAGGGAGACAGGGCCGCTCAATGAGCAGTTCTTC. Its translation: CASRETGPLNEQFF.